One TCR beta chain is described in this entry. Its specificity is unknown. This specimen belongs to a study of cytomegalovirus exposure and HLA in healthy donors. Points from the study as a whole: Reports indicate that TCR beta sequences accurately predicted the HLA-A and HLA-B alleles of most subjects. Rarity held for most TCR sequences, but there were some public TCRs that occurred in many donors. Common viral pathogens seemed to be connected with several of the most significant clusters, according to a later analysis.

Vbeta (60) and Jbeta (13) primers were used in the PCR. Only in-frame clones appear in the TCRdb table, and some are missing; sequencing was by immunoSEQ multiplex PCR. The sample data list more than 40,000 clones. The germline V gene encodes CDR1 SGHNT and CDR2 YYREEE (reference sequence). The germline V and J ends were trimmed by 1 base and 7 bases, with 12 bases remaining between them. The CDR3 covers 14 residues. The sequencing sample was made of PBMCs. The chain joins TRBV5-4 to TRBJ2-1, with TRBD2 as a possible D gene (5 bases). The receptor's source is a woman aged 35 to 49 in good health and CMV-seronegative. CDR3 nucleotides: TGTGCCAGCAGCTTGTTTCTGGGCGGGAATGAGCAGTTCTTC. It yields the protein CASSLFLGGNEQFF.